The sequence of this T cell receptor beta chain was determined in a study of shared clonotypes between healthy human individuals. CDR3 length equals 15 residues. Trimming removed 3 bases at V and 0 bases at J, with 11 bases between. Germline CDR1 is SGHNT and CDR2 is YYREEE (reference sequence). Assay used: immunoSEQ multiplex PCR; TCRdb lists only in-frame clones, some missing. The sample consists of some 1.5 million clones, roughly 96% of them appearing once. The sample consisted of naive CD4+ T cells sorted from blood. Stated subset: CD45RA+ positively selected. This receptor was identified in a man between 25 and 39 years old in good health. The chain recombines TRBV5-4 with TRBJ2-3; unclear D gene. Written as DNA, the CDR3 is TGTGCCAGCAGCTCTAGGCAATCTAGCACAGATACGCAGTATTTT. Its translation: CASSSRQSSTDTQYF.